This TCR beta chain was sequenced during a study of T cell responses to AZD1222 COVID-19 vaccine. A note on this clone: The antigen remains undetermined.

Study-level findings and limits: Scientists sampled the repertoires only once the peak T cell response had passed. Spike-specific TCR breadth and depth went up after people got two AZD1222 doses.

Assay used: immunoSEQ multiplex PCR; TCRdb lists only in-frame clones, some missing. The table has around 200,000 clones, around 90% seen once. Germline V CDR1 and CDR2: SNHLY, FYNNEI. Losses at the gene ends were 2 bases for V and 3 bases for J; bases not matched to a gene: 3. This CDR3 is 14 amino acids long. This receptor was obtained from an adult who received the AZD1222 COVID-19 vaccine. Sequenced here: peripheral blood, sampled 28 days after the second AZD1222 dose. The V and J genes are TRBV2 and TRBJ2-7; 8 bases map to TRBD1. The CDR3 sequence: CASSEQGALYEQYF. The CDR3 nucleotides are TGTGCCAGCAGTGAACAGGGGGCCCTCTACGAGCAGTACTTC.